Listed below are T cell receptor beta chains from one sample, sequenced in a study of blood T cell repertoires in COVID-19. Produced via immunoSEQ multiplex PCR; TCRdb's table is partial and in-frame only. The sample includes around 290,000 clones, about nine tenths of them seen just once. The sequencing input was PBMCs or T cells enriched from blood (not recorded which). Receptors originate from a woman between 40 and 55 years old who had recovered from COVID-19. Each CDR3 is given with its conserved first and last residue. The order of the fields is D gene, J gene, clone size, V gene, CDR3 protein, CDR3 DNA. D genes are given only for firm matches. Part of the rows lack a size; the others show once, few, many or a class for expanded clones.

>TRBD1|TRBJ2-2|many|TRBV2
CASTGQGGNTGELFF
TGTGCCAGCACCGGACAGGGGGGAAACACCGGGGAGCTGTTTTTT
>.|TRBJ2-4|.|TRBV7-9
CASSLSGAKNIQYF
TGTGCCAGCAGCTTATCAGGGGCCAAAAACATTCAGTACTTC
>.|TRBJ1-5|.|TRBV5-1
CASSPRWGANQPQHF
TGCGCCAGCAGCCCGCGGTGGGGAGCGAATCAGCCCCAGCATTTT
>.|TRBJ1-2|.|TRBV5-6
CASSPGEYGYTF
TGTGCCAGCAGCCCAGGGGAATATGGCTACACCTTC
>TRBD2|TRBJ2-2|.|TRBV13
CASSPGLASETGELFF
TGTGCCAGCAGCCCAGGACTAGCCTCCGAGACCGGGGAGCTGTTTTTT
>TRBD1|TRBJ2-7|.|TRBV2
CASSGQGEYEQYF
TGTGCCAGCAGTGGTCAGGGGGAGTACGAGCAGTACTTC
>TRBD1|TRBJ2-5|.|TRBV5-8
CASSTGTGGGQETQYF
TGTGCCAGCAGCACCGGGACAGGGGGCGGCCAAGAGACCCAGTACTTC
>.|TRBJ1-1|.|TRBV5-7
CASSLEGRWDTEAFF
TGTGCCAGCAGCTTGGAGGGGCGGTGGGACACTGAAGCTTTCTTT
>.|TRBJ2-4|.|TRBV5-5
CASSATGDLAKNIQYF
TGTGCCAGCAGCGCGACAGGAGATCTAGCCAAAAACATTCAGTACTTC
>.|TRBJ2-1|.|TRBV10-3
CAISVSEGVQLSYNEQFF
TGTGCCATCAGTGTTTCAGAAGGGGTACAGCTCTCCTACAATGAGCAGTTCTTC
>TRBD1|TRBJ2-5|.|TRBV11-3
CASSLAGPGQGQETQYF
TGTGCCAGCAGCTTAGCGGGGCCGGGACAGGGCCAAGAGACCCAGTACTTC
>.|TRBJ2-7|.|TRBV5-1
CASRSYSSYEQYF
TGCGCCAGCAGATCGTACTCGAGCTACGAGCAGTACTTC
>.|TRBJ2-5|.|TRBV7-2
CASSLQQETQYF
TGTGCCAGCAGCTTACAGCAAGAGACCCAGTACTTC
>TRBD1|TRBJ2-7|few|TRBV5-1
CASSNDRVSSYEQYF
TGCGCCAGCAGCAACGACAGGGTTAGCTCCTACGAGCAGTACTTC
>.|TRBJ1-3|once|TRBV4-3
CASSQRGGADTIYF
TGCGCCAGCAGCCAAAGGGGTGGGGCGGACACCATATATTTT
>TRBD1|TRBJ1-2|.|TRBV10-3
CAISESGQGAIDYGYTF
TGTGCCATCAGTGAGTCGGGACAGGGGGCTATAGACTATGGCTACACCTTC
>.|TRBJ2-7|.|TRBV30
CAWSDGLGVEQYF
TGTGCCTGGAGTGATGGCCTAGGGGTCGAGCAGTACTTC
>.|TRBJ2-7|.|TRBV7-9
CASSLDGQYHEQYF
TGTGCCAGCAGCTTAGACGGACAGTATCACGAGCAGTACTTC
>.|TRBJ2-7|.|TRBV18
CASSPSSATGEQYF
TGTGCCAGCTCACCTTCGTCGGCGACAGGCGAGCAGTACTTC
>.|TRBJ1-2|.|TRBV19
CASSIVPGDYGYTF
TGTGCCAGTAGTATAGTCCCGGGTGACTATGGCTACACCTTC
>.|TRBJ1-2|.|TRBV9
CASSLRFRYTF
TGTGCCAGCAGCCTCAGGTTCCGCTACACCTTC
>.|TRBJ1-1|.|TRBV2
CASAVTGGTEAFF
TGTGCCAGCGCCGTAACGGGAGGGACTGAAGCTTTCTTT
>TRBD2|TRBJ2-1|once|TRBV6-5
CASAPLAGGYNEQFF
TGTGCCAGCGCGCCACTAGCGGGGGGGTACAATGAGCAGTTCTTC
>TRBD2|TRBJ2-2|few|TRBV20-1
CSASSGEGFTGELFF
TGCAGTGCTAGTAGCGGGGAGGGTTTTACCGGGGAGCTGTTTTTT
>.|TRBJ2-7|.|TRBV5-1
CASSFSGREQYF
TGCGCCAGCAGCTTCTCCGGGAGAGAGCAGTACTTC
>.|TRBJ1-1|.|TRBV6-5
CASSSGGKAFF
TGTGCCAGCAGTTCGGGCGGGAAAGCTTTCTTT
>.|TRBJ1-2|.|TRBV4-2
CASSQDHGGPYGYTF
TGTGCCAGCAGCCAAGATCACGGAGGCCCTTATGGCTACACCTTC
>.|TRBJ2-1|.|TRBV19
CASNGHYSYNEQFF
TGTGCCAGCAACGGACACTACTCCTACAATGAGCAGTTCTTC
>.|TRBJ1-6|.|TRBV1
CTSSTPSSQGSPLHF
TGCACCAGCAGTACACCCTCCTCACAGGGTTCACCCCTCCACTTT
>.|TRBJ2-5|.|TRBV20-1
CSASSGRGRQETQYF
TGCAGTGCTAGTTCGGGGCGGGGACGCCAAGAGACCCAGTACTTC
>.|TRBJ2-5|.|TRBV6-1
CASSEAIFVGAGETQYF
TGTGCCAGCAGTGAAGCCATATTCGTGGGGGCTGGAGAGACCCAGTACTTC
>TRBD1|TRBJ1-4|.|TRBV5-1
CASSWGTAEKLFF
TGCGCCAGCAGCTGGGGGACAGCCGAAAAACTGTTTTTT
>TRBD1|TRBJ2-2|.|TRBV9
CASSVQTGGTGELFF
TGTGCCAGCAGCGTCCAGACAGGGGGCACCGGGGAGCTGTTTTTT
>TRBD2|TRBJ2-1|.|TRBV7-3
CASRSGLAGGREQFF
TGTGCCAGCAGGTCGGGACTAGCGGGAGGCAGGGAGCAGTTCTTC
>.|TRBJ2-3|.|TRBV9
CASSVVGQVTDTQYF
TGTGCCAGCAGCGTAGTAGGCCAGGTCACAGATACGCAGTATTTT